Each of the 4 T cell receptor beta chains below was sequenced from the same sample in a study of Ad26.COV2.S vaccination and SARS-CoV-2 variants. Treatment denoted: about 20 received Ad26.COV2.S at low or high dose, single or two shots; roughly five received placebo; per-sample allocation not given. Sampling took place 63 days after the first vaccine or placebo injection. The protocol was immunoSEQ multiplex PCR, while the TCRdb copy is restricted to in-frame clones and leaves out a portion. The sample has about 390,000 clones; approximately 91% are singletons. The sequences come from peripheral blood, collected in a trial of Ad26.COV2.S vaccine versus placebo. These receptors were collected from a person between 18 and 59 years old who received the Ad26.COV2.S COVID-19 vaccine or a placebo.

The rearrangement uses TRBV5-8 and TRBJ2-1, with 9 bases matching TRBD1. This CDR3 spans 15 amino acids. Per germline, CDR1 SGHTS and CDR2 YDEGEE. J gave up 6 bases and V 1 base, and 5 bases lay outside the gene matches. The CDR3 DNA is TGTGCCAGCAGCTTGAGGGGACAGGGACCCAATGAGCAGTTCTTC. Translated, it gives CASSLRGQGPNEQFF.

The chain links TRBV28 to TRBJ1-2; TRBD1 aligns across 8 bases. The CDR3 contains 12 residues. The J segment lost 8 bases and the V segment lost 6 bases, leaving 5 bases of the junction unmatched. Germline lookup yields CDR1 MDHEN and CDR2 SYDVKM. The CDR3 nucleotides are TGTGCCAGCAGGAGGACAGGGTACGGCTACACCTTC. As protein: CASRRTGYGYTF.

The chain links TRBV7-2 to TRBJ2-3; no definite D call. The CDR3 contains 14 residues. The germline CDR1 and CDR2 sequences are SGHTA and FQGNSA. The V end was cut by 4 bases, the J end by 0 bases, with 8 bases between. This CDR3 is CASSSTASTDTQYF. CDR3 nucleotides: TGTGCCAGCAGCTCTACAGCTAGCACAGATACGCAGTATTTT.

This clone occurred once. The chain is built from TRBV5-1 and TRBJ2-1, with a possible D match to TRBD1 (5 bases). This CDR3 is built from 13 residues. The V end was cut by 0 bases, the J end by 4 bases, with 5 bases between. Germline CDR1 is SGHRS and CDR2 is YFSETQ. The chain's CDR3 is CASSLGTYNEQFF. As DNA, the CDR3 is TGCGCCAGCAGCTTGGGGACATACAATGAGCAGTTCTTC.